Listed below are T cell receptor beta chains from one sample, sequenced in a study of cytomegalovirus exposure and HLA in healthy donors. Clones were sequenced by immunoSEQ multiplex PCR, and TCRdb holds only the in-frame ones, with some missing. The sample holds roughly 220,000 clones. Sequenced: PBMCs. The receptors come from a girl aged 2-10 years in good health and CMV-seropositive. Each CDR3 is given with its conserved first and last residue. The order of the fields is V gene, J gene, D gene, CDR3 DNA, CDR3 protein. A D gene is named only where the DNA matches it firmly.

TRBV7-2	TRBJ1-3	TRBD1	TGTGCCAGCAGCTTCGGGACAGGGAGAAACACCATATATTTT	CASSFGTGRNTIYF
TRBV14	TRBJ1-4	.	TGTGCCAGCAGCCAAGAAGCCGGGGTGAGGGAAAAACTGTTTTTT	CASSQEAGVREKLFF
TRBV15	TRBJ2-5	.	TGTGCCACCAGCAGAGATCCGGAGGGACAGAAGTACTTC	CATSRDPEGQKYF
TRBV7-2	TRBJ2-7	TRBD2	TGTGCCAGCACCTCGAATGTGCGGGAGAGCTCCTACGAGCAGTACTTC	CASTSNVRESSYEQYF
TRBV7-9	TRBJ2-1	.	TGTGCCAGCAGCTTACCCCAGACTAGGCGCAATGAGCAGTTCTTC	CASSLPQTRRNEQFF
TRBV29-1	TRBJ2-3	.	TGCAGCGTTGTACGCGAGGGCACAGATACGCAGTATTTT	CSVVREGTDTQYF
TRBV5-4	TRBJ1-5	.	TGTGCCAGCAGCTGGGGGGGTTATAGCAATCAGCCCCAGCATTTT	CASSWGGYSNQPQHF
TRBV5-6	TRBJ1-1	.	TGTGCCAGCAGCTTGGTTAAATACACTGAAGCTTTCTTT	CASSLVKYTEAFF
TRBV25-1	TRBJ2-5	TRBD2	TGTGCCAGCAGTGGCCGTTCTAGCGGGGACTTTGGGACCCAGTACTTC	CASSGRSSGDFGTQYF
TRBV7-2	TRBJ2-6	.	TGTGCCAGCAGCTTAACATCACCGGGACATTACAACGTCCTGACTTTC	CASSLTSPGHYNVLTF
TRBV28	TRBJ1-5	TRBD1	TGTGCCAGCAGTTCCGAAACAGGGGTTGGCAATCAGCCCCAGCATTTT	CASSSETGVGNQPQHF
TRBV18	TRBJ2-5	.	TGTGCCAGCTCACCGTTAGGGGCAGAGACCCAGTACTTC	CASSPLGAETQYF
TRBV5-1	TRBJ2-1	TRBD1	TGCGCCAGCAGCCATTACGGGACAGGGGACAATGAGCAGTTCTTC	CASSHYGTGDNEQFF
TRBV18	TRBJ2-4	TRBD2	TGTGCCAGCTCACCGAGACTAGCGGGAGACGACATTCAGTACTTC	CASSPRLAGDDIQYF
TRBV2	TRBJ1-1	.	TGTGCCAGCAGAAGGACACAAATGAACACTGAAGCTTTCTTT	CASRRTQMNTEAFF
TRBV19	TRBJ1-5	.	TGTGCCAGCGGGAGGGGTAGTCCCAGGAGTGGCAATCAGCCCCAGCATTTT	CASGRGSPRSGNQPQHF
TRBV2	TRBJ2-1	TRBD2	TGTGCCAGCAGCCGGACTAGCGGGGCAAGGAATGAGCAGTTCTTC	CASSRTSGARNEQFF
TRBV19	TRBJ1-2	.	TGTGCCAGTAGTACCCCACGGTGGGGCTACACCTTC	CASSTPRWGYTF
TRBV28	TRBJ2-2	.	TGTGCCAGCAGTTTTTGGTCCGGCAGGGGAGTCGGATTGGCCGGGGAGCTGTTTTTT	CASSFWSGRGVGLAGELFF
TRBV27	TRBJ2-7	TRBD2	TGTGCCAGCAGTTTAATTCGGGGGGTACGGTCCTACGAGCAGTACTTC	CASSLIRGVRSYEQYF
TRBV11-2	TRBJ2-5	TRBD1	TGTGCCAGCAGCGTGGGCCCCGGGACAGATCAAGAGACCCAGTACTTC	CASSVGPGTDQETQYF
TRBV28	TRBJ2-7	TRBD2	TGTGCCACCATACCCCCCCGAAGAAGCGGGAGGGCCTACGAGCAGTACTTC	CATIPPRRSGRAYEQYF
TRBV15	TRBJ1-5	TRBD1	TGTGCCACCAGCAGAGCCCCGACAGGGTTGGGCAATCAGCCCCAGCATTTT	CATSRAPTGLGNQPQHF
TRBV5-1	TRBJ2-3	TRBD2	TGCGCCAGCAGCGAACTAGCGGGAGGGCCAGGAGATACGCAGTATTTT	CASSELAGGPGDTQYF
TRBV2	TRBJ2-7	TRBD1	TGTGCCAGCAGTGTAGCCATACAGGGGACCTACGAGCAGTACTTC	CASSVAIQGTYEQYF
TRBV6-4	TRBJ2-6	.	TGTGCCAGCAGTGACGGGGGGTCTGGGGCCAACGTCCTGACTTTC	CASSDGGSGANVLTF
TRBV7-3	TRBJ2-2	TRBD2	TGTGCCAGCAGCTTAATTGCTAGCGGGAGCTCCGGGGAGCTGTTTTTT	CASSLIASGSSGELFF
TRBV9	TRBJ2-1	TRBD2	TGTGCCAGCAGTGCTGGGACTAGAGGTTACAATGAGCAGTTCTTC	CASSAGTRGYNEQFF
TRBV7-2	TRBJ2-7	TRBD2	TGTGCCAGCAGCTCGACTAGCGGGAGTAACGAGCAGTACTTC	CASSSTSGSNEQYF
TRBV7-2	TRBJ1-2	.	TGTGCCAGCAGCTTAGCAGGGACTGAGGACACCTTC	CASSLAGTEDTF
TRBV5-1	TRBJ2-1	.	TGCGCCAGCAGCTTGGCAGTAGCGTTAAACAATGAGCAGTTCTTC	CASSLAVALNNEQFF
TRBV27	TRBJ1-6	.	TGTGCCAGCAGTTCGGGGGGCTTGTCACCCCTCCACTTT	CASSSGGLSPLHF
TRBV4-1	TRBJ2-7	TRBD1	TGCGCCAGCAGTAAGGGACAGGGGGCATCCGAGCAGTACTTC	CASSKGQGASEQYF
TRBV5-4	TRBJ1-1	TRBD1	TGTGCCAGCAGCAGGGGGACAGGGAAGGGCACTGAAGCTTTCTTT	CASSRGTGKGTEAFF
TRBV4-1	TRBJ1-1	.	TGCGCCAGCAGCCAAGATCCGAGAACTGAAGCTTTCTTT	CASSQDPRTEAFF
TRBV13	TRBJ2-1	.	TGTGCCAGCAGCTCATGGGGGGCTAGCGGCAATGAGCAGTTCTTC	CASSSWGASGNEQFF
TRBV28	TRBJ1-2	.	TGTGCCAGCAGTTTCCCCACAGGTGGCTACACCTTC	CASSFPTGGYTF
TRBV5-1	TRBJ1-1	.	TGCGCCAGCAGCTTGGCCCAGGGGATTAACACTGAAGCTTTCTTT	CASSLAQGINTEAFF
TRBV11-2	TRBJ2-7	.	TGTGCCAGCAGCCACCTCGAGCGGGTCAGGTACGAGCAGTACTTC	CASSHLERVRYEQYF
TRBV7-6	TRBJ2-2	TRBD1	TGTGCCAGCAGCTTCGATCGACAGGGGGCCAACACCGGGGAGCTGTTTTTT	CASSFDRQGANTGELFF
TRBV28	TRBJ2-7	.	TGTGCCAGCAGTTTGGGGCGGAAATACTACGAGCAGTACTTC	CASSLGRKYYEQYF
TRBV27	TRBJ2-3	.	TGTGCCAGCAGTTTTTCGTCGACAGAACACACAGATACGCAGTATTTT	CASSFSSTEHTDTQYF
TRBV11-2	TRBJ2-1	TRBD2	TGTGCCAGCACCGGTCAGCGGGAGAGACACAATGAGCAGTTCTTC	CASTGQRERHNEQFF
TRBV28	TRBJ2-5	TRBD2	TGTGCCAGCAGCCCCCGAACGGGACTAGCGTCCCGTCTTCACTTC	CASSPRTGLASRLHF
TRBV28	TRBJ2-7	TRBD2	TGTGCCAGCAAATCCGGGACTAGGGCTTTCGAGCAGTACTTC	CASKSGTRAFEQYF
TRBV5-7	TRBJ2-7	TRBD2	TGTGCCAGCAGCTCCTCCGGGACTAGCGGGGGAGTCTTCTCAGGCGAGCAGTACTTC	CASSSSGTSGGVFSGEQYF
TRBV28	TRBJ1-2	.	TGTGCCAGCAGTTCGGGGGGCTATGGCTACACCTTC	CASSSGGYGYTF
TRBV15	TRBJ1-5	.	TGTGCCACCAGCAGGGGACAAACAGGTTCTCACCAGCATTTT	CATSRGQTGSHQHF
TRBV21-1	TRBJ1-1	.	.	CASSKVGSGNTEAFF
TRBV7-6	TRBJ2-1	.	TGTGCCAGCAGCAAGGACTGGGCGCAGTTCTTC	CASSKDWAQFF
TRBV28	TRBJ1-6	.	TGTGCCAGCCGGATAACTCGGGGTAATTCACCCCTCCACTTT	CASRITRGNSPLHF
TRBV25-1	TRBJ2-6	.	TGTGCCAGCAGTGGGAGTGCGCTGTCTGGGGCCAACGTCCTGACTTTC	CASSGSALSGANVLTF
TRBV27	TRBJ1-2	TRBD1	TGTGCCAGCAGATCCCAGGGGGTGGGCTATGGCTACACCTTC	CASRSQGVGYGYTF